This TCR beta chain derives from a study of blood T cell repertoires in COVID-19. Study at large: The study drew acute and convalescent COVID-19 samples from the United States, Italy and Spain. The cDNA or gDNA used as material had been derived from T cells, B-cell-depleted T cells, or PBMCs.

Data came from immunoSEQ multiplex PCR; TCRdb stores just in-frame clones and leaves some out. Among 240,000 or so clones listed, about four fifths were seen once. Germline V gene sequence: CDR1 MNHNY, CDR2 SVGAGI (reference sequence). The CDR3 consists of 15 residues. V lost 6 bases and J lost 6; bases outside the gene matches: 11. The sample taken for sequencing was peripheral blood. This chain joins TRBV6-6 and TRBJ1-5, with 7 bases matching TRBD1. This TCR was sampled from a woman between 18 and 29 years old with acute or convalescent COVID-19. CDR3: CASSPQGQLSQPQHF. The CDR3 DNA follows: TGTGCCAGCAGCCCTCAGGGACAGCTAAGTCAGCCCCAGCATTTT.